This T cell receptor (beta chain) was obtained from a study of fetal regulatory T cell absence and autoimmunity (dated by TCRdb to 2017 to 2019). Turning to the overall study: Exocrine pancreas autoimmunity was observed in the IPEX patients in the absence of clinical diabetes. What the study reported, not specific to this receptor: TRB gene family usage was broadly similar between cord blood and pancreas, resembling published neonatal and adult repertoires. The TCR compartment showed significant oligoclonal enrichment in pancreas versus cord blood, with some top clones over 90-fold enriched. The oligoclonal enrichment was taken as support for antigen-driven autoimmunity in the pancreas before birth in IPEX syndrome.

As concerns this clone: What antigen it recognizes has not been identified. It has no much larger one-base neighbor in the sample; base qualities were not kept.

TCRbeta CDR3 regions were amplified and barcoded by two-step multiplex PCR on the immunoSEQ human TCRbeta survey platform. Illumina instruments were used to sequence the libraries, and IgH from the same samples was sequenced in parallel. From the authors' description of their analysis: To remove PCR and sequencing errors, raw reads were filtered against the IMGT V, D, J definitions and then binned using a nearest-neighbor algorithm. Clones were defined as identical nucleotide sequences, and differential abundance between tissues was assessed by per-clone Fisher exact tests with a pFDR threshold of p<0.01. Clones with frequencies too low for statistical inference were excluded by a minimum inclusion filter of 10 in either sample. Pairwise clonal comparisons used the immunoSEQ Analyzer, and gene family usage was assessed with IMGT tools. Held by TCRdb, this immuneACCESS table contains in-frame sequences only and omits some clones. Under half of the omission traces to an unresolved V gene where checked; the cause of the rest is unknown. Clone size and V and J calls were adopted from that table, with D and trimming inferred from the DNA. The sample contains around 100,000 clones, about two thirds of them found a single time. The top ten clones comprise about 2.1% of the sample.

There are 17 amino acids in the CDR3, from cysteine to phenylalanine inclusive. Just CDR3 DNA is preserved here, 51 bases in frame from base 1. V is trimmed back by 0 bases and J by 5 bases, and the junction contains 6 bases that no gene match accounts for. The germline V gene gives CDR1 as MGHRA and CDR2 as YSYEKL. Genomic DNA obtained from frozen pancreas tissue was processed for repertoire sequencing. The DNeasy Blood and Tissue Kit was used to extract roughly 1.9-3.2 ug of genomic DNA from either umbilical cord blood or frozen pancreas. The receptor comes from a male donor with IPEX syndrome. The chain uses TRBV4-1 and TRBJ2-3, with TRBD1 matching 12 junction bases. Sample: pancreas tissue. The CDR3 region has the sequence CASSQDRDRGLQDTQYF. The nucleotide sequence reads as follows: TGCGCCAGCAGCCAAGACAGGGACAGGGGGCTCCAAGATACGCAGTATTTT.